Described below is a single T cell receptor (beta chain) sequence and its context. The data stem from a study of CD8+ T cells in alopecia areata. Study-wide context: The duration of tofacitinib was 6 to 18 months, with 6 months off drug afterward.

RNA extraction and reverse transcription yielded cDNA as sequencing template. The method was immunoSEQ multiplex PCR; TCRdb's version includes in-frame clones alone and lacks a portion of them. The sample has 150,000 to 200,000 clones, 60% to 75% seen once. V was cut by 4 bases and J by 2 bases, with 9 bases left in between. The CDR3 length is 13 residues. Per the germline V gene, CDR1 is SGHRS and CDR2 is YFSETQ. Treatment indicated: oral pan-JAK inhibitor, 5-10 mg twice daily. The source of this sequence is a human donor with alopecia areata. The chain couples TRBV5-1 to TRBJ2-5, with D perhaps matching TRBD1 (5 bases). The specimen was CD4+ T cells sorted from blood, collected at week 24, from a patient treated with tofacitinib. CDR3 nucleotide sequence: TGCGCCAGCAGCGACAGATCGCAAGAGACCCAGTACTTC. Its protein is CASSDRSQETQYF.